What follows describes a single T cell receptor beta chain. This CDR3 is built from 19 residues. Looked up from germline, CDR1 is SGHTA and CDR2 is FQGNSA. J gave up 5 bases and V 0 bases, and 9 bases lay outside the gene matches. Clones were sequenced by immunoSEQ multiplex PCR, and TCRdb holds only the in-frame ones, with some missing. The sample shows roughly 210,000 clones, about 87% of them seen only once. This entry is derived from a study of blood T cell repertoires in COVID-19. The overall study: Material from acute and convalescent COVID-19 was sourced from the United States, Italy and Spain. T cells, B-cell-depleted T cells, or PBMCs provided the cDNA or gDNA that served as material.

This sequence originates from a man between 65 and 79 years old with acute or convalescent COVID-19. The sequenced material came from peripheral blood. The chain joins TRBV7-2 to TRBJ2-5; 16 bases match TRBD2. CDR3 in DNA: TGTGCCAGCAGCTTAGCCCCGGGGACTAGCGGGAGGGCCGTGGAGACCCAGTACTTC. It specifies CASSLAPGTSGRAVETQYF.